The 21 T cell receptor beta chains listed next were all sequenced from one sample in a study of T cell responses to AZD1222 COVID-19 vaccine. Repertoires were generated with immunoSEQ multiplex PCR, while TCRdb's copy carries only in-frame clones and drops some. This sample yields around 84,000 clones, of which 85% to 90% are seen a single time; around a tenth belongs to the top ten. Specimen: peripheral blood, collected on day 0 of MenACWY control vaccination. These receptors originate from an adult in good health.

The gene calls are TRBV15 and TRBJ2-7; tentatively, D is TRBD2 (6 bases). The V gene's germline CDR1 is LNHNV and CDR2 YYDKDF (reference sequence). Trimming took off 0 bases at V and 4 bases at J, with 19 bases between the two ends. The CDR3 contains 17 residues. The CDR3 spells CATSRDRRRDHLYEQYF. CDR3 nucleotides: TGTGCCACCAGCAGAGATCGGCGGAGGGACCATCTTTACGAGCAGTACTTC.

The gene calls are TRBV4-1 and TRBJ1-6; 10 nucleotides line up with TRBD1. The CDR3 length is 15 residues. Germline CDR1 MGHRA, CDR2 YSYEKL. V gave up 1 base and J gave up 9 bases; unmatched junction bases: 3. The CDR3 sequence: CASSQGTGGGSPLHF. The CDR3 DNA follows: TGCGCCAGCAGCCAAGGGACAGGGGGTGGTTCACCCCTCCACTTT.

The chain recombines TRBV5-6 with TRBJ1-2, with 7 bases aligning to TRBD1. The germline V gene encodes CDR1 SGHDT and CDR2 YYEEEE. The length of the CDR3 is 18 residues. The J segment lost 3 bases and the V segment lost 4 bases, leaving 18 bases of the junction unmatched. The CDR3 spells CASSPLSLWTGGDYGYTF. The CDR3 nucleotides are TGTGCCAGCAGCCCCCTTTCTTTGTGGACAGGAGGAGACTATGGCTACACCTTC.

The gene calls are TRBV5-1 and TRBJ1-4; D is unresolved. The CDR3 covers 15 residues. Per germline, CDR1 SGHRS and CDR2 YFSETQ. The V end lost 0 bases, the J end lost 7 bases, and 13 bases lay between the germline ends. The CDR3 DNA sequence: TGCGCCAGCAGCTTGGGAGTCAGCTCAGCTGAAAAACTGTTTTTT. Residues: CASSLGVSSAEKLFF.

The chain has TRBV7-9 and TRBJ1-5; unclear D gene. The germline CDR1 and CDR2 sequences are SEHNR and FQNEAQ (reference sequence). V lost 1 base, J lost 3 bases, and 10 bases lay in between. The CDR3 consists of 15 residues. The chain's CDR3 is CASSLVGGDNQPQHF. CDR3 in DNA: TGTGCCAGCAGCTTAGTTGGAGGAGACAATCAGCCCCAGCATTTT.

V gene TRBV24-1 combines with J gene TRBJ2-1; D ambiguous. Germline V gene sequence: CDR1 KGHDR, CDR2 SFDVKD. With 4 bases removed from V and 5 bases from J, the gap between germline ends came to 11 bases. This CDR3 is 14 amino acids long. As DNA, the CDR3 is TGTGCCACCAGTGACCCCGGAGAAAACAATGAGCAGTTCTTC. Amino acid sequence: CATSDPGENNEQFF.

This clone was found a few times. The chain links TRBV5-1 to TRBJ2-4; D call uncertain. Germline CDR1 and CDR2: SGHRS and YFSETQ. V was pared by 0 bases and J by 0 bases, with 4 bases between. The CDR3 extends over 14 amino acids. CDR3 bases: TGCGCCAGCAGCTTGGGCGAAGCCAAAAACATTCAGTACTTC. This translates into CASSLGEAKNIQYF.

The chain couples TRBV4-3 to TRBJ1-5; TRBD1 aligns across 10 bases. The CDR3 contains 17 residues. The junction had 11 bases not matched to a gene; V was cut back by 0 bases and J by 9 bases. Germline V lookup: CDR1 LGHNA, CDR2 YSLEER. CDR3 protein: CASSQEYRQGATGPQHF. The DNA for the CDR3 is TGCGCCAGCAGCCAAGAATATAGACAGGGGGCGACGGGGCCCCAGCATTTT.

This clone was counted between two and nine times. The chain couples TRBV3-1 (or the pseudogene TRBV3-2) to TRBJ2-2; 14 positions agree with TRBD2. The trim removed 7 bases at V and 1 base at J, leaving 5 bases unmatched. This CDR3 region has 17 residues. Germline lookup yields CDR1 LGHDT and CDR2 YNNKEL (reference sequence). The CDR3 DNA reads TGTGCCAGCACCCCAGGACTAGCGGGGGGGAACACCGGGGAGCTGTTTTTT. Its translation is CASTPGLAGGNTGELFF.

This clone was seen just once. The chain carries TRBV7-2 and TRBJ2-2, with D possibly TRBD1 on 6 matching bases. Trimming took off 1 base at V and 7 bases at J, with 10 bases between the two ends. CDR1 and CDR2 from the germline V gene are SGHTA and FQGNSA. The CDR3 length is 14 residues. Written as DNA, the CDR3 is TGTGCCAGCAGCTTAGTACAGGGAAACGGGGAGCTGTTTTTT. It translates to CASSLVQGNGELFF.

The rearrangement uses TRBV6-2 or TRBV6-3 and TRBJ1-2; 7 positions agree with TRBD1. The CDR3 totals 18 residues. The V and J ends lost 3 bases and 4 bases, in that order; junction bases with no gene match: 17. Germline V gene data show CDR1 as MNHEY and CDR2 as SVGEGT. For the CDR3, the DNA is TGTGCCAGCAGTTATAGGAATCCGGGACAGCCGAGAGGCTATGGCTACACCTTC. Its protein product is CASSYRNPGQPRGYGYTF.

This clone has a handful of counts. V and J are TRBV9 and TRBJ2-7, with D hard to call. The CDR3 covers 15 residues. CDR1 and CDR2 from the germline V gene are SGDLS and YYNGEE. V shed 4 bases and J shed 6 bases, with 20 bases lying between them. The CDR3 reads CASSTTPGPWAEQYF. The CDR3 DNA sequence: TGTGCCAGCAGCACTACCCCGGGCCCATGGGCCGAGCAGTACTTC.

This clone was seen once. This chain connects TRBV2 to TRBJ1-4; TRBD1 aligns across 8 bases. V lost 4 bases and J lost 3; bases outside the gene matches: 4. The CDR3 is 15 amino acids. Germline values: CDR1 SNHLY, CDR2 FYNNEI. The CDR3 reads CASSAGGLANEKLFF. The CDR3 nucleotides read TGTGCCAGCAGTGCAGGGGGCTTGGCTAATGAAAAACTGTTTTTT.

This clone was recorded only once. The chain combines TRBV5-1 with TRBJ2-3; 7 bases fit TRBD1. Losses at the gene ends were 4 bases for V and 0 bases for J; bases not matched to a gene: 8. Germline CDR1 is SGHRS and CDR2 is YFSETQ. The CDR3 sequence is 16 residues long. CDR3 bases: TGCGCCAGCAGCACGGACAGGCCGGCCAGCACAGATACGCAGTATTTT. As protein: CASSTDRPASTDTQYF.

This chain links TRBV3-1 (or the pseudogene TRBV3-2) with TRBJ1-3, with D unclear. The germline V gene has CDR1 LGHDT and CDR2 YNNKEL (reference sequence). Between the trimmed V and J ends, which lost 0 bases and 4 bases, there was a span of 7 bases. There are 14 residues in the CDR3. This CDR3 is CASSQDVGGNTIYF. CDR3 DNA: TGTGCCAGCAGCCAAGATGTAGGCGGAAACACCATATATTTT.

The chain couples TRBV7-9 to TRBJ1-1; TRBD1 matches 7 bases. CDR1 and CDR2 (germline): SEHNR, FQNEAQ (reference sequence). This CDR3 has 17 amino acids. Unmatched junction bases numbered 11, after V lost 1 base and J lost 3 bases. The chain's CDR3 is CASSLVPGQAAHTEAFF. CDR3 DNA sequence: TGTGCCAGCAGCTTAGTTCCCGGACAGGCGGCGCACACTGAAGCTTTCTTT.

This clone appeared a few times. The rearrangement uses TRBV6-2 or TRBV6-3 and TRBJ2-7; a weak D match, TRBD2 (5 bases). Germline CDR1 reads MNHEY; CDR2 reads SVGEGT. The CDR3 length is 13 residues. Trimming removed 0 bases from V and 4 bases from J, with 7 bases in between. CDR3 in amino acids: CASSYSTSYEQYF. In DNA, the CDR3 is TGTGCCAGCAGTTACTCCACTAGTTACGAGCAGTACTTC.

The count of this clone is one. The chain links TRBV5-5 to TRBJ1-1; 9 positions match TRBD1. V lost 4 bases and J lost 0; bases outside the gene matches: 1. The CDR3 contains 14 residues. In germline, CDR1 is SGHKS, CDR2 YYEKEE (reference sequence). The CDR3 sequence: CASSRDRVNTEAFF. CDR3 DNA: TGTGCCAGCAGCAGGGACAGGGTGAACACTGAAGCTTTCTTT.

This rearrangement joins TRBV6-1 to TRBJ1-1, with 7 bases matching TRBD1. With V trimmed by 2 bases and J by 5 bases, 5 bases remained unmatched. The germline gives CDR1 MNHNS, CDR2 SASEGT. CDR3 length equals 14 residues. CDR3 DNA: TGTGCCAGCAGTGAAAGTGTCAGGGGGACTGAAGCTTTCTTT. This sequence encodes CASSESVRGTEAFF.

The chain is built from TRBV24-1 and TRBJ1-4, with D unresolved. Germline V lookup: CDR1 KGHDR, CDR2 SFDVKD. The CDR3 totals 18 residues. With 0 bases removed from V and 5 bases from J, the gap between germline ends came to 18 bases. The CDR3 DNA is TGTGCCACCAGTGATTTGGGCCAGGCAGCGAGTTCGAATGAAAAACTGTTTTTT. It specifies CATSDLGQAASSNEKLFF.

The gene calls are TRBV6-5 and TRBJ1-1; D remains ambiguous. Germline V gene lookup returns CDR1 MNHEY and CDR2 SVGAGI. The germline V and J ends were trimmed by 6 bases and 5 bases, with 13 bases remaining between them. This CDR3 spans 13 amino acids. The DNA for the CDR3 is TGTGCCAGCAGACTCGGGATAGGGACTGAAGCTTTCTTT. Translation gives CASRLGIGTEAFF.